A selection of T cell receptor beta chains follows, all from one sample in a study of cytomegalovirus exposure and HLA in healthy donors. The assay was immunoSEQ multiplex PCR, and TCRdb's table has in-frame clones only and misses some. The sample includes 150,000 or so clones, 70% to 80% of them seen just once. The sample comprised PBMCs. Receptor source: a young man in good health and CMV-seropositive. Each CDR3 is given with its conserved first and last residue. The D gene is left open where the match is weak. Rows give clone size only sometimes, using once, few, many, or a class for an expanded clone.

v_call,j_call,clone_size,d_call,cdr3_nt,cdr3_aa
TRBV2,TRBJ1-1,few,-,TGTGCCAGCAGGGAGCGACCTATGAACACTGAAGCTTTCTTT,CASRERPMNTEAFF
TRBV27,TRBJ2-6,-,TRBD2,TGTGCCAGCAGTACCTCAGGGAGGGGCCGTTCTGGGGCCAACGTCCTGACTTTC,CASSTSGRGRSGANVLTF
TRBV28,TRBJ2-1,-,-,TGTGCCAGCAGTTCCAGGGGATACAATGAGCAGTTCTTC,CASSSRGYNEQFF
TRBV6-1,TRBJ2-7,few,TRBD1,TGTGCCAGCACTTTGGCGGCAGGGGGCACCTACGAGCAGTACTTC,CASTLAAGGTYEQYF
TRBV28,TRBJ2-1,-,-,TGTGCCAGCAGTTCCGTTAGTTTTGAGCAGTTCTTC,CASSSVSFEQFF
TRBV19,TRBJ2-2,-,TRBD2,TGTGCCAGTGAGCCAGCGGGACGGAGCACCGGGGAGCTGTTTTTT,CASEPAGRSTGELFF
TRBV7-2,TRBJ1-2,-,-,TGTGCCAGCAGCTTTAACAGGGTTGGCTACACCTTC,CASSFNRVGYTF
TRBV10-3,TRBJ2-7,-,TRBD2,TGTGCCATCAGCCAGCGGGGTTACGAGCAGTACTTC,CAISQRGYEQYF
TRBV11-2,TRBJ1-2,-,-,TGTGCCAGCAGCTTAGGCGGGCGGACTAACTATGGCTACACCTTC,CASSLGGRTNYGYTF
TRBV7-3,TRBJ2-7,few,TRBD1,TGTGCCAGCAGCCAATCGGGGACAGTACGTCCGTCCGAGCAGTACTTC,CASSQSGTVRPSEQYF
TRBV28,TRBJ1-1,-,TRBD1,TGTGCCAGCAGTCCACCGGGACAGGGGGAAGCTTTCTTT,CASSPPGQGEAFF
TRBV7-9,TRBJ2-7,-,TRBD2,TGTTCCAGCAGCGTGATAGCGGGAGGGCCAATCGACTACGAGCAGTACTTC,CSSSVIAGGPIDYEQYF
TRBV6-1,TRBJ1-5,-,-,TGTGCCAGCAGTGAAACGCGACTCCCCCGTCCCCAGCATTTT,CASSETRLPRPQHF
TRBV7-2,TRBJ1-5,-,-,TGTGCCAGCAGCTTAGCGTCGGTTAATCAGCCCCAGCATTTT,CASSLASVNQPQHF
TRBV11-2,TRBJ2-1,-,TRBD1,TGTGCCAGCAGCTTAGATCCAGGGGGTGAGCAGTTCTTC,CASSLDPGGEQFF
TRBV2,TRBJ2-3,once,TRBD2,TGTGCCAGCAGTGAACTAGCGGGAGGGGGGGATACGCAGTATTTT,CASSELAGGGDTQYF
TRBV5-6,TRBJ2-1,-,TRBD1,TGTGCCAGCAGCTTCGGGACAGGGGACAACAATGAGCAGTTCTTC,CASSFGTGDNNEQFF
TRBV5-1,TRBJ2-1,once,-,TGCGCCAGCAGCTTGACAGGGGAGGCTGAGCAGTTCTTC,CASSLTGEAEQFF
TRBV11-2,TRBJ2-7,-,-,TGTGCCAGCAGCTTAGATTACGGACAGTCCTACGAGCAGTACTTC,CASSLDYGQSYEQYF
TRBV20-1,TRBJ2-3,few,-,TGCAGTGCTAGAGACAGGGGTTCGCAGTATTTT,CSARDRGSQYF
TRBV7-6,TRBJ2-2,-,TRBD2,TGTGCCAGCAGCTTAGAAGCGGGAGCGAACACCGGGGAGCTGTTTTTT,CASSLEAGANTGELFF
TRBV5-1,TRBJ2-5,once,TRBD2,TGCGCCAGCAGCTTCGGACTAGCGGGAGATGAGACCCAGTACTTC,CASSFGLAGDETQYF
TRBV5-4,TRBJ2-2,-,TRBD1,TGTGCCAGCAGCTTGGGGCAGGGGGCTAACACCGGGGAGCTGTTTTTT,CASSLGQGANTGELFF
TRBV6-6,TRBJ1-4,medium-sized,-,TGTGCCAGCACCCCCTCGGTCTCCTTTGAAAAACTGTTTTTT,CASTPSVSFEKLFF
TRBV5-6,TRBJ2-5,-,TRBD1,TGTGCCAGCAGCCGAGGGACAGTTCAGGAGACCCAGTACTTC,CASSRGTVQETQYF
TRBV10-3,TRBJ1-4,-,-,TGTGCCATCAGTGGAGGGGGTGAAAAACTGTTTTTT,CAISGGGEKLFF
TRBV9,TRBJ2-1,-,TRBD2,TGTGCCAGCAGCGTTTCCGGGACTAGCGGAGATTACAATGAGCAGTTCTTC,CASSVSGTSGDYNEQFF
TRBV4-2,TRBJ2-3,-,TRBD2,TGTGCCAGCAGCCAAGATGGGGCGGGAGGCCCAGATACGCAGTATTTT,CASSQDGAGGPDTQYF